A single sample is the source of the 14 T cell receptor beta chains below, sequenced in a study of response to subunit inactivated influenza vaccine. One entry per CDR3 protein results from TCRdb running MiXCR on the RT-PCR reads. Here the sample spans around 190,000 distinct CDR3 sequences, 13% to 15% being singletons. The sequenced sample was CD8+ T cells sorted from PBMCs, obtained more than 4 days after vaccination. Every receptor here comes from a man aged 45-60 years who received an inactivated influenza vaccine.

This clonotype turned up a few times. The rearrangement joins TRBV6-1 to TRBJ1-6, with 7 positions matching TRBD1. The CDR3 covers 15 residues. J gave up 7 bases and V 5 bases, and 8 bases lay outside the gene matches. Looked up from germline, CDR1 is MNHNS and CDR2 is SASEGT. The CDR3 DNA sequence: TGTGCCAGCAGTCAAACCGGGACAGAAAATTCACCCCTCCACTTT. Amino acid sequence: CASSQTGTENSPLHF.

This clonotype was observed a handful of times. J is TRBJ2-2 and V is TRBV3-1, with D maybe TRBD2 (5 bases). Germline CDR1 reads LGHDT; CDR2 reads YNNKEL (reference sequence). The CDR3 length is 15 residues. Trimming left V 0 bases short and J 6 bases short, with 11 bases between. CDR3 nucleotides: TGTGCCAGCAGCCAAGATTTTGAGGGAGCCGGGGAGCTGTTTTTT. It codes for CASSQDFEGAGELFF.

This clonotype appeared a few times. The chain employs TRBV4-1 and TRBJ1-2, with D tentatively TRBD1 (5 bases). The CDR3 has 12 residues. CDR1 and CDR2 (germline): MGHRA, YSYEKL. V gave up 0 bases and J gave up 7 bases, with 6 bases separating them. CDR3 nucleotide sequence: TGCGCCAGCAGCCAAGACGGGGGTGGCTACACCTTC. Protein sequence: CASSQDGGGYTF.

The chain employs TRBV4-2 and TRBJ1-5, with 9 bases matching TRBD1. The germline CDR1 and CDR2 sequences are LGHNA and YNFKEQ. The J segment lost 3 bases and the V segment lost 3 bases, leaving 6 bases of the junction unmatched. CDR3 size: 16 residues. The CDR3 bases are TGTGCCAGCAGCCAGGGGGACAGGGTACCCAATCAGCCCCAGCATTTT. Amino acids: CASSQGDRVPNQPQHF.

This clonotype was detected only a few times. The chain recombines TRBV20-1 with TRBJ2-7; no clear D gene. The CDR3 is made up of 14 amino acids. CDR1 and CDR2 from the germline V gene are DFQATT and SNEGSKA (reference sequence). V was cut by 0 bases and J by 0 bases, with 9 bases left in between. In nucleotides, the CDR3 is TGCAGTGCTAGAGATAGGAGCGCCTCCTACGAGCAGTACTTC. Protein sequence: CSARDRSASYEQYF.

There are many counts of this clonotype. The chain links TRBV3-1 to TRBJ2-3, with D possibly TRBD2 on 5 matching bases. The CDR3 is made up of 14 amino acids. Trimming took off 3 bases at V and 1 base at J, with 8 bases between the two ends. Germline V gives CDR1 LGHDT, CDR2 YNNKEL (reference sequence). This chain's CDR3 is CASSHGLRTDTQYF. In nucleotides, the CDR3 is TGTGCCAGCAGCCACGGACTTCGCACAGATACGCAGTATTTT.

The sample holds a few counts of this clonotype. CDR3 DNA sequence: TGTGCCAGCAGTGCAGGGACCCTCGATTACGAGCAGTACTTC. Translating it yields CASSAGTLDYEQYF. The rearrangement uses TRBV6-1 and TRBJ2-7; D is perhaps TRBD1 or TRBD2 (5 bases each). V was pared by 4 bases and J by 4 bases, with 14 bases between. CDR3 size: 14 residues. In germline, CDR1 is MNHNS, CDR2 SASEGT.

This clonotype was seen ten or more times. V is TRBV28 and J is TRBJ2-7, with D possibly TRBD2 on 6 matching bases. The CDR3 length is 17 residues. The germline V gene encodes CDR1 MDHEN and CDR2 SYDVKM. The V end was cut by 3 bases, the J end by 1 base, with 19 bases between. CDR3: CASSLFVRDSPSYEQYF. The CDR3 nucleotides are TGTGCCAGCAGTTTGTTCGTTCGGGACTCTCCATCCTACGAGCAGTACTTC.

J is TRBJ2-1 and V is TRBV28; 8 nucleotides agree with TRBD1. Trimming at V came to 1 base and at J to 9 bases, leaving 11 bases not matched to a gene. CDR3 length equals 16 residues. Per germline, CDR1 MDHEN and CDR2 SYDVKM. Here the CDR3 reads CASSLSLLGQGGEQFF. CDR3 in DNA: TGTGCCAGCAGTTTATCACTCCTTGGACAGGGCGGTGAGCAGTTCTTC.

J is TRBJ2-7 and V is TRBV5-1; 10 bases match TRBD2. This CDR3 is 17 amino acids long. V dropped 0 bases and J dropped 6; count of bases not matched to a gene: 12. The germline V gene encodes CDR1 SGHRS and CDR2 YFSETQ. Written as DNA, the CDR3 is TGCGCCAGCAGCTTGGGGCTAGCGGGAGTACTTAGGGTCGAGCAGTACTTC. Residues: CASSLGLAGVLRVEQYF.

The V gene is TRBV19, the J gene TRBJ2-7; no definite D call. Germline V gene lookup returns CDR1 LNHDA and CDR2 SQIVND (reference sequence). The CDR3 extends over 13 amino acids. The ends were cut back, 5 bases at V and 3 bases at J, with 11 bases in the middle. The CDR3: CASSPARYYEQYF. As DNA, the CDR3 is TGTGCCAGTAGTCCGGCCAGGTACTACGAGCAGTACTTC.

The chain has TRBV12-3 or TRBV12-4 and TRBJ2-2; D gene uncertain. V dropped 6 bases and J dropped 4 bases, with 12 bases sitting between them. This CDR3 is built from 14 residues. The CDR3 loop is CASSSSWGTGELFF. The CDR3, as DNA: TGTGCCAGCAGCTCGAGTTGGGGCACCGGGGAGCTGTTTTTT.

By share of the sample, this clonotype is medium-sized (0.01 to 0.1%). This sequence joins TRBV7-6 and TRBJ2-7; TRBD2 matches 10 bases. This CDR3 has 16 residues. CDR1 SGHVS and CDR2 FNYEAQ come from the germline V gene. V trimming: 1 base; J trimming: 4 bases; junction bases outside the gene matches: 7. CDR3 residues: CASSLGSSGRVYEQYF. CDR3 DNA sequence: TGTGCCAGCAGCTTAGGCTCTAGCGGGAGAGTGTACGAGCAGTACTTC.

This clonotype has just a few counts. This rearrangement joins TRBV14 to TRBJ2-1; tentatively, D is TRBD2 (6 bases). V gave up 5 bases and J gave up 4 bases, with 9 bases separating them. The CDR3 is 13 amino acids. Germline values: CDR1 SGHDN, CDR2 FVKESK. The DNA of the CDR3 is TGTGCCAGCAGCGCGGGACCTTACAATGAGCAGTTCTTC. Its translation: CASSAGPYNEQFF.